Listed here are 9 T cell receptor beta chains from one sample, sequenced in a study of shared clonotypes between healthy human individuals. The method was immunoSEQ multiplex PCR; TCRdb's version includes in-frame clones alone and lacks a portion of them. The repertoire consists of approximately 720,000 clones, with about 90% occurring once and the leading ten covering approximately 24%. Terminally differentiated effector memory CD45RA+ cells were excluded from the naive CD8 cells, which were CD45RO-negative and positively selected for CCR7. Input material: naive CD8+ T cells sorted from blood. The receptors come from a man in his thirties or forties in good health.

This rearrangement joins TRBV29-1 to TRBJ2-3, with 16 bases that match TRBD2. The V and J ends lost 8 bases and 5 bases, in that order; junction bases with no gene match: 7. This CDR3 is 15 amino acids long. Germline loops: CDR1 SQVTM, CDR2 ANQGSEA. CDR3 DNA: TGCAGCCAGGGACTAGCGGGAGGGCCCAGAGATACGCAGTATTTT. Encoded protein: CSQGLAGGPRDTQYF.

The V call is TRBV10-1, the J call TRBJ2-5, with D hard to call. The CDR3 is 13 amino acids. Germline assignment: CDR1 WNHNN and CDR2 SYGVQD (reference sequence). The V end was cut by 2 bases, the J end by 2 bases, with 6 bases between. This chain's CDR3 is CASSEDPQETQYF. Written as DNA, the CDR3 is TGCGCCAGCAGTGAGGACCCGCAAGAGACCCAGTACTTC.

The chain combines TRBV28 with TRBJ2-7, with D possibly being TRBD1 (6 bases). Germline V gene lookup returns CDR1 MDHEN and CDR2 SYDVKM. V lost 9 bases, J lost 6 bases, and 18 bases lay in between. The CDR3 extends over 13 amino acids. CDR3 sequence (DNA): TGTGCCAGTCGGGCGGTCCACAGGGCCGAGCAGTACTTC. It codes for CASRAVHRAEQYF.

This chain connects TRBV4-3 to TRBJ2-1; TRBD2 agrees at 13 bases. This CDR3 is built from 15 residues. Per the germline V gene, CDR1 is LGHNA and CDR2 is YSLEER. Trimming removed 1 base from V and 8 bases from J; junction bases left unmatched: 2. In DNA form, the CDR3 reads TGCGCCAGCAGCCAAGGGACTAGCGGGAGCTATGAGCAGTTCTTC. Translation: CASSQGTSGSYEQFF.

This clone has just one count. J is TRBJ2-1 and V is TRBV2; TRBD2 aligns across 14 bases. V shed 5 bases, J shed 9 bases, and the junction held 9 bases outside the gene matches. The CDR3 runs 16 residues. Germline CDR1 and CDR2: SNHLY and FYNNEI. CDR3 bases: TGTGCCAGCAGTTCTGAGGGACTAGCGGGAGTTGGTGAGCAGTTCTTC. Protein product: CASSSEGLAGVGEQFF.

This rearrangement joins TRBV7-9 to TRBJ1-5; D is undetermined. The CDR3 runs 15 residues. The germline V gene encodes CDR1 SEHNR and CDR2 FQNEAQ (reference sequence). Trimming left V 4 bases short and J 6 bases short, with 16 bases between. The CDR3 bases are TGTGCCAGCAGCTCCGACTCTTCATCGGGTCAGCCCCAGCATTTT. Amino acids: CASSSDSSSGQPQHF.

The chain carries TRBV11-2 and TRBJ2-5; no clear D gene. This CDR3 is built from 12 residues. Trimming shortened V by 3 bases and J by 5 bases, and 7 bases separated the two germline ends. CDR1 and CDR2 from the germline V gene are SGHAT and FQNNGV. The CDR3 loop is CASSFTGETQYF. The DNA for the CDR3 is TGTGCCAGCAGCTTCACCGGGGAGACCCAGTACTTC.

The rearrangement uses TRBV9 and TRBJ2-1; TRBD2 agrees at 7 bases. V lost 0 bases to trimming and J lost 2 bases; unmatched junction nucleotides: 11. In germline, CDR1 is SGDLS, CDR2 YYNGEE. CDR3 length equals 18 residues. The CDR3: CASSVVVSSGEAYNEQFF. CDR3 nucleotide sequence: TGTGCCAGCAGCGTAGTCGTCTCGAGCGGGGAGGCCTACAATGAGCAGTTCTTC.

The rearrangement joins TRBV27 to TRBJ1-5; D not resolved. Trimming removed 4 bases at V and 4 bases at J, with 11 bases between. The germline V gene has CDR1 MNHEY and CDR2 SMNVEV (reference sequence). The CDR3 consists of 14 residues. The CDR3 region has the DNA TGTGCCAGCAGTTCGGGCTCGAAGAATCAGCCCCAGCATTTT. It codes for CASSSGSKNQPQHF.